This passage covers 21 T cell receptor beta chains from one sample sequenced in a study of cytomegalovirus exposure and HLA in healthy donors (dated by TCRdb to about 2017). The library was prepared using the immunoSEQ multiplex PCR assay. A mixture of 60 forward primers for TCR Vbeta segments and 13 reverse primers for TCR Jbeta segments was used in the multiplex PCR. TCRdb re-hosts the immuneACCESS table, in-frame sequences only. Its copies lack some clones; in the studies checked, an unresolved V gene accounts for under half of them, and the cause for the rest is not known. Recorded for this sample are about 140,000 clones; around 78% of them occurred a single time. The ten largest clones add up to 2% to 2.5% of the sample. Sequenced: PBMCs. Every receptor here comes from a woman between 18 and 29 years old in good health and CMV-seropositive.

This clone came up once. V is TRBV6-1 and J is TRBJ1-3, with TRBD1 matching over 8 bases. In germline, CDR1 is MNHNS, CDR2 SASEGT. This CDR3 comprises 15 residues. Trimming at V came to 5 bases and at J to 2 bases, leaving 5 bases not matched to a gene. Written as DNA, the CDR3 is TGTGCCAGCAGTTTACAGGGGGGGCCTGGAAACACCATATATTTT. Protein: CASSLQGGPGNTIYF.

The gene calls are TRBV30 and TRBJ1-2; D is perhaps TRBD1 (6 bases). The CDR3 length is 15 residues. V gave up 0 bases and J gave up 0 bases, with 11 bases separating them. In germline, CDR1 is GTSNPN, CDR2 SVGIG (reference sequence). CDR3 bases: TGTGCCTGGAGTGTCCGGGACATCTCTAACTATGGCTACACCTTC. It codes for CAWSVRDISNYGYTF. Together with reference TRBV30 and TRBJ1-2, the CDR3 gives the full variable domain: SQTIHQWPATLVQPVGSPLSLECTVEGTSNPNLYWYRQAAGRGLQLLFYSVGIGQISSEVPQNLSASRPQDRQFILSSKKLLLSDSGFYLCAWSVRDISNYGYTFGSGTRLTVV.

The J gene is TRBJ2-5, the V gene TRBV5-1; D might be TRBD1 (6 bases). V lost 4 bases to trimming and J lost 5 bases, with 18 bases between them. Germline values: CDR1 SGHRS, CDR2 YFSETQ. The CDR3 length is 15 residues. CDR3 in DNA: TGCGCCAGCAGCCTTGTCGGACAGACCTCCGAGACCCAGTACTTC. Translated, it gives CASSLVGQTSETQYF.

This clone was recorded once. The V and J genes are TRBV6-5 and TRBJ1-2; 8 bases line up with TRBD1. The CDR3 is made up of 15 amino acids. The germline gives CDR1 MNHEY, CDR2 SVGAGI. V lost 6 bases, J lost 1 base, and 7 bases stayed unmatched. CDR3 coding DNA: TGTGCCAGCAGGGGGGGACAGGTTCGTAACTATGGCTACACCTTC. This codes for CASRGGQVRNYGYTF.

The chain combines TRBV15 with TRBJ1-6; perhaps TRBD1 as D (6 bases). V dropped 5 bases and J dropped 11 bases, with 22 bases sitting between them. Germline assignment: CDR1 LNHNV and CDR2 YYDKDF (reference sequence). The length of the CDR3 is 16 residues. CDR3 in amino acids: CATSRSRTVNGAPLHF. CDR3 nucleotides: TGTGCCACCAGCCGCTCCCGGACAGTGAATGGCGCACCCCTCCACTTT.

CDR3 coding DNA: TGTGCCAGCAGCCAAGGATTTGGGGGGAGGGTCCAGTACTTC. This codes for CASSQGFGGRVQYF. V gene TRBV4-2 combines with J gene TRBJ2-5; 7 bases fit TRBD2. V lost 1 base, J lost 10 bases, and 9 bases stayed unmatched. Germline lookup yields CDR1 LGHNA and CDR2 YNFKEQ. The CDR3 loop spans 14 amino acids.

The chain employs TRBV9 and TRBJ1-3; D might be TRBD1 (6 bases). V lost 4 bases and J lost 4, with 15 bases in between. Germline CDR1 and CDR2: SGDLS and YYNGEE. The CDR3 is 15 amino acids. The CDR3 DNA is TGTGCCAGCAGCTTTGGACAGAATCGGGGAAACACCATATATTTT. Translation gives CASSFGQNRGNTIYF.

The rearrangement joins TRBV6-1 to TRBJ1-6; D is unresolved. This CDR3 comprises 13 residues. CDR1 and CDR2 (germline): MNHNS, SASEGT. Between the trimmed V and J ends, which lost 1 base and 9 bases, there was a span of 7 bases. CDR3 in amino acids: CASSEGTVSPLHF. CDR3 in DNA: TGTGCCAGCAGTGAAGGAACGGTTTCACCCCTCCACTTT.

The chain has TRBV6-5 and TRBJ2-1; 8 bases map to TRBD1. CDR1 and CDR2 (germline): MNHEY, SVGAGI. CDR3 length: 16 residues. Trimming at V came to 4 bases and at J to 8 bases, leaving 13 bases not matched to a gene. CDR3 DNA: TGTGCCAGCAGTTCCACCCGGACAGGGTTTTTCGATGAGCAGTTCTTC. It encodes CASSSTRTGFFDEQFF.

The gene calls are TRBV6-1 and TRBJ1-6; 7 bases fit TRBD1. The germline V gene has CDR1 MNHNS and CDR2 SASEGT. Trimming at V came to 6 bases and at J to 0 bases, leaving 2 bases not matched to a gene. The CDR3 has 15 residues. CDR3 DNA sequence: TGTGCCAGCAGGGACAGGAGCTCCTATAATTCACCCCTCCACTTT. This translates into CASRDRSSYNSPLHF.

This clone has a handful of counts. This chain connects TRBV11-3 to TRBJ2-7, with a possible D match to TRBD2 (5 bases). This CDR3 comprises 15 residues. CDR1 and CDR2 from the germline V gene are SGHNT and YENEEA. V was cut by 5 bases and J by 4 bases, with 18 bases left in between. CDR3 residues: CASSPDGSTGYEQYF. For the CDR3, the DNA is TGTGCCAGCAGCCCCGACGGTTCGACGGGGTACGAGCAGTACTTC.

V gene TRBV25-1 combines with J gene TRBJ2-1, with TRBD1 identical over 7 bases. V was pared by 4 bases and J by 7 bases, with 10 bases of the junction left unmatched. The CDR3 has 15 amino acids. Per germline, CDR1 MGHDK and CDR2 SYGVNS. For the CDR3, the DNA is TGTGCCAGCAGTGCGGCAGGGGGTCACGCGAATGAGCAGTTCTTC. This encodes CASSAAGGHANEQFF.

The CDR3: CASSRVGVSDQPQHF. The CDR3 DNA sequence: TGTGCCAGCAGCCGTGTGGGCGTGTCCGATCAGCCCCAGCATTTT. This chain links TRBV6-1 with TRBJ1-5, with no clear D. CDR1 and CDR2 (germline): MNHNS, SASEGT. The CDR3 is 15 residues long. Trimming stripped 6 bases from V and 5 bases from J, with 17 bases between.

This chain uses TRBV5-6 with TRBJ1-5; TRBD1 aligns across 7 bases. Per the germline V gene, CDR1 is SGHDT and CDR2 is YYEEEE. V trimming: 2 bases; J trimming: 1 base; junction bases outside the gene matches: 6. There are 16 residues in the CDR3. CDR3 protein: CASSFREQGSNQPQHF. As DNA, the CDR3 is TGTGCCAGCAGCTTTCGGGAACAGGGGAGCAATCAGCCCCAGCATTTT.

In its sample, this clone was seen a few times. The gene calls are TRBV6-6 and TRBJ2-1, with 10 bases aligning to TRBD2. The germline CDR1 and CDR2 sequences are MNHNY and SVGAGI (reference sequence). The CDR3 loop spans 14 amino acids. The trim removed 5 bases at V and 3 bases at J, leaving 1 base unmatched. CDR3 nucleotide sequence: TGTGCCAGCAGTACTAGCGGGGACTACAATGAGCAGTTCTTC. As protein: CASSTSGDYNEQFF.

In its sample, this clone was seen a few times. The chain joins TRBV15 to TRBJ2-3; D ambiguous. V lost 5 bases, J lost 2 bases, and 5 bases lay in between. Germline V gene sequence: CDR1 LNHNV, CDR2 YYDKDF (reference sequence). The CDR3 loop spans 12 amino acids. In nucleotides, the CDR3 is TGTGCCACCAGCCTAAACACAGATACGCAGTATTTT. It codes for CATSLNTDTQYF.

V gene TRBV25-1 combines with J gene TRBJ2-1, with TRBD1 identical over 10 bases. CDR3 length: 14 amino acids. Trimming cost V 7 bases and J 12 bases; bases outside gene matches: 12. The germline gives CDR1 MGHDK, CDR2 SYGVNS. CDR3 bases: TGTGCCAGCACCCTTGGGGGACAGGGGAATTTGCAGTTCTTC. It translates to CASTLGGQGNLQFF.

In its sample, this clone was seen once. The chain's CDR3 is CASSGKSGMNTEAFF. CDR3 bases: TGTGCCAGCAGCGGAAAGTCAGGGATGAACACTGAAGCTTTCTTT. The chain uses TRBV11-2 and TRBJ1-1; perhaps TRBD1 as D (5 bases). Germline assignment: CDR1 SGHAT and CDR2 FQNNGV. The V gene lost 5 bases and the J gene lost 0 bases, with 13 bases spanning the gap. This CDR3 has 15 amino acids.

This sequence joins TRBV10-3 and TRBJ1-3; 7 bases are a match to TRBD1. Germline CDR1 and CDR2: ENHRY and SYGVKD. Trimming took 4 bases from V and 0 from J; bases not matched to a gene: 6. The CDR3 covers 16 residues. The CDR3 here is CAISGQGVSSGNTIYF. The CDR3 bases are TGTGCCATCAGTGGGCAGGGGGTCAGCTCTGGAAACACCATATATTTT.

This chain joins TRBV6-5 and TRBJ1-4; D is possibly TRBD1 (6 bases). Per germline, CDR1 MNHEY and CDR2 SVGAGI. The CDR3 covers 15 residues. With 3 bases removed from V and 7 bases from J, the gap between germline ends came to 15 bases. The CDR3 loop reads CASSYTAARGEKLFF. Here the CDR3 DNA reads TGTGCCAGCAGTTATACGGCCGCCAGGGGTGAAAAACTGTTTTTT.

This clone showed up just a few times. The chain recombines TRBV7-8 with TRBJ1-2, with 7 nucleotides matching TRBD1. The CDR3 totals 13 residues. J was trimmed by 8 bases and V by 5 bases; bases with no gene match: 8. Germline CDR1 and CDR2: SGHVS and FQNEAQ. The CDR3 DNA reads as TGTGCCAGCAGCCTTGACAGGGTATGGGGCTACACCTTC. Translation: CASSLDRVWGYTF.